This note documents a single T cell receptor beta chain sequence. TCRdb redid the calling of the 5' RACE reads with MiXCR, one entry per CDR3 protein. The sample holds 71,000 or so distinct CDR3 sequences, just over 5% seen once. The source of the sample is a study of neurological immune-mediated disorders. CDR1 MNHEY and CDR2 SVGAGI come from the germline V gene. The CDR3 extends over 14 amino acids. The V and J ends lost 2 bases and 5 bases respectively, with 10 bases between them. Sample: PBMCs. The chain carries TRBV6-5 and TRBJ2-1, with D possibly called TRBD1 or TRBD2 (5 bases each). The TCR sequence derives from a woman in her twenties or thirties with multiple sclerosis. In DNA form, the CDR3 reads TGTGCCAGCAGTTACGGGGGAGTAGACAATGAGCAGTTCTTC. It yields the protein CASSYGGVDNEQFF.